This T cell receptor beta chain comes out of a study of blood T cell repertoires in COVID-19. Study-level information: Acute and convalescent COVID-19 specimens originated in the United States, Italy and Spain. T cells, B-cell-depleted T cells, or PBMCs supplied cDNA or gDNA.

In the study's own analysis: Reference gene primer amplification gave estimated nucleated cell counts. Produced via immunoSEQ multiplex PCR; TCRdb's table is partial and in-frame only. V, J and clone size reflect that table, while D and trimming were determined from the DNA. Among roughly 100,000 clones listed, about 91% were seen once. This TCR came from a man in his late teens or twenties with acute or convalescent COVID-19. What was sequenced was peripheral blood.

Here the CDR3 reads CASSYSRGLEAFF. For the CDR3, the DNA is TGTGCCAGCAGTTACTCAAGGGGGCTTGAAGCTTTCTTT. The chain employs TRBV6-5 and TRBJ1-1; TRBD1 matches at 7 bases. V was pared by 0 bases and J by 7 bases, with 2 bases of the junction left unmatched. The CDR3 totals 13 residues. Per germline, CDR1 MNHEY and CDR2 SVGAGI.